The present entry profiles one T cell receptor (beta chain) with its context. The sample is drawn from a study of blood T cell repertoires in COVID-19. Turning to the study itself: Both acute and convalescent COVID-19 samples were obtained from the United States, Italy and Spain. Nucleic acid was either cDNA or gDNA, and it came from T cells, B-cell-depleted T cells, or PBMCs.

Authors' processing steps: Nucleated cell number was recorded as an estimate derived from reference gene primer amplification. Profiling relied on immunoSEQ multiplex PCR, and the TCRdb table lists in-frame clones only, not all of them. V and J calls and clone size are copied from that table; D and trimming were computed from the DNA. The profile shows about 160,000 clones, about 92% of them singletons. This CDR3 has 18 residues. The germline V gene encodes CDR1 SEHNR and CDR2 FQNEAQ (reference sequence). The V segment lost 3 bases and the J segment 1 base; nucleotides outside the gene matches: 8. Specimen: peripheral blood. The chain has TRBV7-9 and TRBJ2-3; TRBD2 matches 12 bases. The receptor comes from a man younger than 40 with COVID-19, enrolled during active disease. CDR3 nucleotides: TGTGCCAGCAGCTTGGGGCTAGCGGGGGGGGACGGCACAGATACGCAGTATTTT. Translated: CASSLGLAGGDGTDTQYF. The full variable domain, with the rest looked up from reference TRBV7-9 and TRBJ2-3, is DTGVSQNPRHKITKRGQNVTFRCDPISEHNRLYWYRQTLGQGPEFLTYFQNEAQLEKSRLLSDRFSAERPKGSFSTLEIQRTEQGDSAMYLCASSLGLAGGDGTDTQYFGPGTRLTVL.